This T cell receptor beta chain was found in a study of cytomegalovirus exposure and HLA in healthy donors. Study observations and caveats: A later analysis found TCR association rates differed by HLA locus, highest for DRB1 and lowest for HLA-C.

In nominal health when sampled, donors likely had unrecorded immune exposures nonetheless. A remark on this clone: The antigen remains unidentified.

The PCR used 60 Vbeta and 13 Jbeta primers. The data were produced by immunoSEQ multiplex PCR, yet TCRdb's version contains in-frame clones alone and is incomplete. The profile shows 180,000 or so clones, nearly 80% of them singletons. The V and J ends lost 0 bases and 0 bases respectively, with 14 bases between them. CDR3 length: 18 residues. Germline lookup yields CDR1 MGHRA and CDR2 YSYEKL. The receptor was derived from a man aged 45-65 years in good health and CMV-seropositive. The sequenced material came from PBMCs. The rearrangement uses TRBV4-1 and TRBJ2-2, with a tentative D call TRBD2 (5 bases). CDR3 nucleotide sequence: TGCGCCAGCAGCCAAGATCCACGAGCGGCACCGAACACCGGGGAGCTGTTTTTT. Its protein product is CASSQDPRAAPNTGELFF.